This is a list of T cell receptor beta chains from one sample in a study of T cell changes during pregnancy in multiple sclerosis. Here immunoSEQ multiplex PCR was the method, and the copy in TCRdb shows in-frame clones only, minus some. The sample consists of around 92,000 clones, approximately 94% of them appearing once. The material was peripheral blood, obtained in the third trimester of pregnancy. These receptors came from a female donor with multiple sclerosis, enrolled in a pregnancy study. Each CDR3 is given without its conserved first and last residue. Not every row has a clone size; where given, it reads once, few, many or a size class.

cdr3_aa | clone_size | v_call
ASSQVLAGQYNEQF | - | TRBV4-1
ASSSGLAGGPSSYNEQF | - | TRBV5-1
TTGGWEQY | - | TRBV6-1
ASSPLGTSGVMAYEQY | once | TRBV19
ASSLGTASGYT | - | TRBV7-8
ASSYSDSSDYGYT | once | TRBV6-6
ASSVGGRATDTQY | - | TRBV6-4
ASSIDDAGSSYNEQF | few | TRBV19
ASSFPGQNTEAF | - | TRBV11-2
ASRGDSSYEQY | - | TRBV2
ATSRGDGGGHEQY | once | TRBV15
ASSQDSTGVAEAF | - | TRBV4-3
SVSGTGFGYEQY | - | TRBV29-1
ASSSAPHRGAVGLF | - | TRBV7-2
ASSRGSASYGYT | - | TRBV5-1
ASSLIARDEQY | - | TRBV5-1
ASSVDRDYGYT | - | TRBV5-1
SVEVKLGQGYEQY | - | TRBV29-1
ASSSDSPRAYEQY | - | TRBV28
ASSFDGVYEQY | - | TRBV5-1
ASSLTGTGPSKQY | - | TRBV7-2
ASLGTNYGYT | - | TRBV19
AWSPGQVGQPQH | - | TRBV30
ASSQDRGLYEQY | - | TRBV4-3
AWLPGYPGGYT | - | TRBV30
ASIRTGGNGELF | once | TRBV19
ASSPTGQGFGNTIY | - | TRBV18
ASSLAAAGGNTGELF | - | TRBV5-4
ASRRGLARYNEQF | - | TRBV28
ASSQDISLYNEQF | - | TRBV4-3
ASSVTSGIYEQY | - | TRBV9
ASSAPGQIYEQY | - | TRBV19
ASTDTGSQH | - | TRBV6-6
ASSPPGRGNEQY | - | TRBV18
ASSLGYFSYEQY | - | TRBV7-2
ASEWQGLTYNEQF | - | TRBV7-7
ASSQDRRESPYEQY | - | TRBV4-1
ATSRAGGNYNEQF | - | TRBV15
ASSLLTGGASDTQY | - | TRBV7-2
ASSLDRNYGYT | - | TRBV27
ASKTSGYQETQY | - | TRBV27
ASSRRGGEQY | - | TRBV6-5
ASSRLENSNEKLF | - | TRBV7-8
ASSLGLAGSYNEQF | - | TRBV7-7
ASRGGTDTQY | - | TRBV19
ASRIDGSGEQF | - | TRBV10-2
ASSYVGVPMNTEAF | - | TRBV6-6
ASSSTISYEQY | - | TRBV27
ASSLSTATNEKLF | - | TRBV27
ASSLVAANTEAF | - | TRBV5-1
ASSEEYSNQPQH | - | TRBV6-4
ASWAQDRLISDTQY | - | TRBV7-8
ASRGQPPVGYEQY | - | TRBV2
ASSQDRVNTGELF | once | TRBV5-4
ASSQERGRAREQY | - | TRBV14
ASSLEIAASYNEQF | - | TRBV5-4
ASSPLAGSEQF | - | TRBV6-4
ASSQPTGGASEAF | once | TRBV4-1
ASSSTGGVQETQY | once | TRBV5-1